What follows are 6 T cell receptor beta chains derived from one specimen sequenced in a study of a mutant IDH1 vaccine in newly diagnosed glioma (dated by TCRdb to 2020 to 2023). The library came from the immunoSEQ multiplex PCR assay. TCRdb stores this immuneACCESS table with in-frame sequences only. Part of the clones is absent; in the studies checked, under half of the shortfall reflects unresolved V genes, and no reason is known for the rest. Recorded for this sample are about 68,000 clones; about four fifths of them occurred a single time. The ten top clones hold 12% of the sample. These TCRs are of unknown antigen specificity. The time point label, as the study defines it: week 35, safety follow-up. Every vaccine dose consisted of 300 ug of a 20-mer mutant IDH1 peptide in Montanide, administered subcutaneously together with topical imiquimod. Specimen: PBMCs, collected from a glioma patient whose treatment included an IDH1 peptide vaccine. Source of these receptors: a man aged 18-30 years with glioma.

The V and J genes are TRBV5-5 and TRBJ2-2; D ambiguous. In germline, CDR1 is SGHKS, CDR2 YYEKEE (reference sequence). The CDR3 runs to 13 residues. The germline V and J ends were trimmed by 4 bases and 6 bases, with 10 bases remaining between them. The CDR3 loop is CASSAEFAGELFF. DNA of the CDR3: TGTGCCAGCAGCGCGGAGTTCGCCGGGGAGCTGTTTTTT.

The V call is TRBV11-2, the J call TRBJ2-7; 10 bases line up with TRBD2. Per germline, CDR1 SGHAT and CDR2 FQNNGV. Trimming removed 0 bases from V and 1 base from J; junction bases left unmatched: 9. The CDR3 has 18 amino acids. CDR3 loop: CASSLDPPEAGGSYEQYF. The CDR3 DNA reads TGTGCCAGCAGCTTAGACCCCCCCGAAGCGGGAGGGTCCTACGAGCAGTACTTC.

In this sample, this clone turned up once. This sequence joins TRBV13 and TRBJ1-1; TRBD1 matches 10 bases. Germline V gene data show CDR1 as PRHDT and CDR2 as FYEKMQ (reference sequence). CDR3 size: 15 residues. With 5 bases clipped from V and 3 bases from J, the junction kept 6 bases outside the gene matches. The CDR3 region has the DNA TGTGCCAGCAGCCCAGGGACAGGGGTATACACTGAAGCTTTCTTT. Protein: CASSPGTGVYTEAFF.

This chain uses TRBV7-6 with TRBJ1-1, with a weak D call TRBD1 (5 bases). Germline CDR1 is SGHVS and CDR2 is FNYEAQ. V lost 1 base to trimming and J lost 4 bases, with 7 bases between them. CDR3 length: 13 residues. The CDR3 reads CASSLGGGTEAFF. CDR3 coding DNA: TGTGCCAGCAGCTTAGGGGGCGGCACTGAAGCTTTCTTT.

This chain links TRBV5-8 with TRBJ2-1, with D possibly being TRBD1 (5 bases). CDR1 SGHTS and CDR2 YDEGEE come from the germline V gene. This CDR3 region has 13 residues. V lost 0 bases, J lost 10 bases, and 11 bases lay in between. The CDR3 region has the DNA TGTGCCAGCAGCTTGGGCCGACAGCGCGAGCAGTTCTTC. Its translation: CASSLGRQREQFF.

V is TRBV5-5 and J is TRBJ1-4, with D possibly matching TRBD1 (6 bases). The CDR3 totals 15 residues. Trimming left V 4 bases short and J 8 bases short, with 18 bases between. Germline assignment: CDR1 SGHKS and CDR2 YYEKEE (reference sequence). CDR3 DNA sequence: TGTGCCAGCAGCGCCCCAGGGGATATGGGCGAAAAACTGTTTTTT. It specifies CASSAPGDMGEKLFF. Based on the CDR3 plus reference TRBV5-5 and TRBJ1-4, the full variable domain is DAGVTQSPTHLIKTRGQQVTLRCSPISGHKSVSWYQQVLGQGPQFIFQYYEKEERGRGNFPDRFSARQFPNYSSELNVNALLLGDSALYLCASSAPGDMGEKLFFGSGTQLSVL.